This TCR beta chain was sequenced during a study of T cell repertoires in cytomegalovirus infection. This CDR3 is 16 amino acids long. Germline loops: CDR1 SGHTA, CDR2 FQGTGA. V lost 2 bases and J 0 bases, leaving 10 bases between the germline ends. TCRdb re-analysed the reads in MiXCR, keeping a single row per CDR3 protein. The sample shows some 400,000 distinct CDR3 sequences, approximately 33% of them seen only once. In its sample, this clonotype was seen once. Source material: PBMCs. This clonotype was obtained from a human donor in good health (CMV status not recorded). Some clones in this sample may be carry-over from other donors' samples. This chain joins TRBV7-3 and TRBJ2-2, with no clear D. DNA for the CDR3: TGTGCCAGCAGCTTAGAGTCTACAACGAACACCGGGGAGCTGTTTTTT. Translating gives CASSLESTTNTGELFF.